The source of this T cell receptor beta chain is a study of shared clonotypes between healthy human individuals (TCRdb year 2020). For context, the study as a whole: A couple of women and a few men aged 18 to 49 years were included in the cohort. Leukapheresis yielded between about 0.9 and 9 billion PBMCs per donor. To increase sequencing depth and limit assay-specific biases, different laboratories used diverse techniques to prepare libraries and sequence TCR repertoires. For each donor, CD4 naive and CD4 memory were each given three plates, CD8 naive was given two plates, and CD8 memory was given one plate. Blood TCR repertoires of about five healthy adults were deeply sequenced to estimate repertoire size and the extent of clonotype sharing between individuals.

Findings and caveats that apply to the study as a whole: Larger estimated clonotype richness was generally found for naive subsets than for memory subsets. Higher generation probabilities were observed for clonotypes shared by all four sorted-subset donors than for non-shared clonotypes. Sharing across several donors was observed for around 5% of naive CD4, over 3% of naive CD8, 2% to 2.5% of memory CD4, and around 0.4% of memory CD8 clonotypes. The genetic and exposure-history diversity represented was limited by the small number of donors. Incomplete sequencing was indicated by rarefaction of sorted-subset datasets, despite the large sequencing depth. Pairwise subsampling led to the expectation that sequencing depth would affect the degree of clonotype sharing among donors. Only blood was sampled, and tissue TCR repertoires likely differ from those in blood.

CDR1 is given as SGHTA and CDR2 as FQGNSA, both from the germline V gene. Taken from cysteine to phenylalanine, the CDR3 has 17 residues. CDR3 DNA only is kept here, 51 bases in frame from base 1. V gives up 4 bases and J gives up 3 bases, and the segment between their germline ends measures 22 bases. The donors were healthy, HIV-negative adults who had no recently reported acute infections or vaccinations. Every donor was a Caucasian adult living in Nashville, Tennessee, USA. CD4+ T cells were enriched by magnetic negative selection; naive cells were then positively selected on CD45RA, and the negative fraction formed the memory subset. After blood collection by leukapheresis, PBMCs were isolated using Ficoll-Histopaque density gradient centrifugation and then cryopreserved in the vapor phase of liquid nitrogen. Purity and quantity of every magnetically sorted T cell population were checked by analytical flow cytometry. From each sorted fraction, genomic DNA was isolated and quantified by UV absorbance on a Nanodrop 2000c.

Regarding this clone: Its recognized antigen is unknown. It has no much larger one-base neighbor in the sample; base qualities were not kept.

Using the deep immunoSEQ assay, multiplex PCR amplified TCR CDR3 regions from genomic DNA. For each cell subset, the extracted genomic DNA was distributed evenly across all wells of several immunoSEQ 96-well plates, and each plate served as one replicate. For sorted subsets, around 200 ng genomic DNA, equal to about 30,000 T cell genomes, was loaded into each replicate PCR. The purified libraries were quantified using a Qubit 3.0 fluorometer, sized with a Bioanalyzer 2100, and then quantified again using the KAPA Library Quantification kit. Each immunoSEQ 96-well plate was sequenced on its own single-read 150-cycle Illumina NextSeq 550 flow cell. The paper's data handling went like this. Because the immunoSEQ output included only junctional sequences and no quality scores, the filtering could not be the same as the filtering used for full-length reads. Sequences were annotated with PyIR, a Python wrapper for IgBLAST v1.9, using IMGT germline references to assign V/J genes and CDR3. Reads were removed for weak V/J assignments (E-value above 1e-6), missing CDR3, stop codons, out-of-frame junctions, or ambiguous translated residues. V3J clonotypes were defined as sequences sharing the same inferred V gene, J gene, and CDR3 amino acid sequence. The percentage overlap between two repertoires was calculated by dividing the number of shared unique clonotypes by the size of the smaller repertoire. Richness of each repertoire was evaluated using RTK rarefaction, the Chao1 estimator, and Recon v2.1 estimates of unobserved clonotypes. OLGA was used to compute generation probabilities for all TCRbeta clonotypes that the gDNA method yielded from several donors. TCRdb limited this immuneACCESS table to in-frame rearrangements with V and J called. A share of clones is missing; checked studies link under half to unresolved V genes, and the rest is unexplained. Clonal size and the V and J genes are those of that table, whereas D and trimming came from the DNA. Present in this sample are some 1.5 million clones, roughly 96% of which were seen just once. The top ten hold about 1% of the sample.

Recombination connected TRBV7-2 to TRBJ2-7; perhaps TRBD2 is the D gene, with 6 bases matching. Sequenced material: naive CD4+ T cells sorted from blood. The sample's cell subset or site label, decoded: CD45RA+ positively selected. The origin of this receptor is a man younger than 45 in good health. At the DNA level, the sequence is TGTGCCAGCAGCTCTGATGTCGGGGGAGTTCTGAGCTACGAGCAGTACTTC. It is translated as CASSSDVGGVLSYEQYF.